The entry that follows covers one TCR beta chain sequence. Its target is not known. The table came from immunoSEQ multiplex PCR; TCRdb's copy has only in-frame clones and leaves some out. This table has roughly 2,700 clones, roughly two thirds appearing once. J lost 6 bases, V lost 3 bases, and 12 bases had no gene match. This CDR3 spans 15 amino acids. The germline V gene has CDR1 GTSNPN and CDR2 SVGIG (reference sequence). This sample was taken from a study of CD8 T cell repertoires and HIV-1 epitope variants. Across the study: T cells were stimulated with Twenty-five Gag and Nef peptides separately.

Sequencing was performed on cultured CD8+ T cells derived from PBMCs. The chain employs TRBV30 and TRBJ1-1; 8 nucleotides align to TRBD1. The receptor was derived from a male donor with HIV. In DNA form, the CDR3 reads TGTGCCTGGAGAGATTTCGGACAGGGAGATCCTGAAGCTTTCTTT. Its protein is CAWRDFGQGDPEAFF. The variable domain in full, completed from reference TRBV30 and TRBJ1-1, reads SQTIHQWPATLVQPVGSPLSLECTVEGTSNPNLYWYRQAAGRGLQLLFYSVGIGQISSEVPQNLSASRPQDRQFILSSKKLLLSDSGFYLCAWRDFGQGDPEAFFGQGTRLTVV.